This TCR beta chain was found in a study of CD8 T cells in Susac syndrome. The RNA input was about 0.5 to 1 ug, and it was reverse transcribed with random hexamers. A multiplex approach, immunoSEQ multiplex PCR, amplified TCR beta CDR3 across 54 Vbeta and 13 Jbeta. Using its own MiXCR run on the immunoSEQ multiplex PCR reads, TCRdb lists one record per CDR3 protein. The sample includes about 210,000 distinct CDR3 sequences, approximately 94% of them seen just once. Germline assignment: CDR1 MNHEY and CDR2 SMNVEV (reference sequence). V lost 6 bases and J lost 2; bases outside the gene matches: 19. This CDR3 is 19 amino acids long. From blood CD8+ and CD4+ T cells, the TCR beta chain was sequenced. The diagnostic criteria were recently defined, and patients with Susac syndrome met them for definite or probable disease. Negative isolation yielded CD4+ and CD8+ T cells, and FACS enriched TEMRA cells.

The sequence was collected from a human donor with Susac syndrome. The sample comprised CD4+ T cells from PBMCs. The rearrangement uses TRBV27 and TRBJ2-3; 8 nucleotides align to TRBD2. This chain's CDR3 is CASRGFVDSGLAATDTQYF. For the CDR3, the DNA is TGTGCCAGCAGGGGGTTCGTAGATAGCGGACTAGCCGCCACAGATACGCAGTATTTT.